This TCR beta chain was retrieved from a study of graft-versus-host responses after intestinal transplantation. The germline V gene encodes CDR1 MGHDK and CDR2 SYGVNS. This CDR3 comprises 15 residues. The junction had 8 bases not matched to a gene; V was cut back by 2 bases and J by 10 bases. Libraries were prepared by immunoSEQ multiplex PCR; TCRdb keeps only in-frame clonotypes and omits some of them. The sample carries 29,000 or so clones, 87% recorded once. The receptor's source is a human patient who received an intestinal transplant, so some T cells may come from the graft donor. Sequences were derived from PBMCs, sampled 450 to 480 days after intestinal transplantation. This chain connects TRBV25-1 to TRBJ1-6, with TRBD1 identical over 7 bases. Here the CDR3 DNA reads TGTGCCAGCAGTGAACCAGACAGGGTAGAATCACCCCTCCACTTT. It is translated as CASSEPDRVESPLHF.